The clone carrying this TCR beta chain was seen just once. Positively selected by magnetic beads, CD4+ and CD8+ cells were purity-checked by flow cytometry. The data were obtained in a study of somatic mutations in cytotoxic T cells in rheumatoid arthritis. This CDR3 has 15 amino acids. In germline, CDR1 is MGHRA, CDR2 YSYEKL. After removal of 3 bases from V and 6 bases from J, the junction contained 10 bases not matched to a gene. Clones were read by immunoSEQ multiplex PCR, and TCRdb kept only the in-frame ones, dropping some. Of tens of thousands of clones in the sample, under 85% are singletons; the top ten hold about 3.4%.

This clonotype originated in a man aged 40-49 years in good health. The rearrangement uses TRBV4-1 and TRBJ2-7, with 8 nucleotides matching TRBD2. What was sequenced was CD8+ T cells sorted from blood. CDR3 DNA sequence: TGCGCCAGCAGCCAGACTACCGGACTAGCAAGCGAGCAGTACTTC. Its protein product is CASSQTTGLASEQYF.